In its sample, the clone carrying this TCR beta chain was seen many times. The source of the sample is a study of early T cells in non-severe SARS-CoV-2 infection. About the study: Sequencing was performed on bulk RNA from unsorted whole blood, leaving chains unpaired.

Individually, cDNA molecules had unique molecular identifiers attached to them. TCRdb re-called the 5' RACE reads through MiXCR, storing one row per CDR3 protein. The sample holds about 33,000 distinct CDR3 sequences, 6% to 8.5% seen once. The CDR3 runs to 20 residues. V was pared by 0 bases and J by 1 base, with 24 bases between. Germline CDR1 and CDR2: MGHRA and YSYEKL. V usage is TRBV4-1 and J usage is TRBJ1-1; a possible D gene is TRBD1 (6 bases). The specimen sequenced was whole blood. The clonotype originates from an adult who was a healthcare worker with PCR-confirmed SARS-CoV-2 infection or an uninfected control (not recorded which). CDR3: CASSQDLYPGHVRRNTEAFF. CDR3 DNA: TGCGCCAGCAGCCAAGACCTGTACCCGGGACACGTACGACGGAACACTGAAGCTTTCTTT.